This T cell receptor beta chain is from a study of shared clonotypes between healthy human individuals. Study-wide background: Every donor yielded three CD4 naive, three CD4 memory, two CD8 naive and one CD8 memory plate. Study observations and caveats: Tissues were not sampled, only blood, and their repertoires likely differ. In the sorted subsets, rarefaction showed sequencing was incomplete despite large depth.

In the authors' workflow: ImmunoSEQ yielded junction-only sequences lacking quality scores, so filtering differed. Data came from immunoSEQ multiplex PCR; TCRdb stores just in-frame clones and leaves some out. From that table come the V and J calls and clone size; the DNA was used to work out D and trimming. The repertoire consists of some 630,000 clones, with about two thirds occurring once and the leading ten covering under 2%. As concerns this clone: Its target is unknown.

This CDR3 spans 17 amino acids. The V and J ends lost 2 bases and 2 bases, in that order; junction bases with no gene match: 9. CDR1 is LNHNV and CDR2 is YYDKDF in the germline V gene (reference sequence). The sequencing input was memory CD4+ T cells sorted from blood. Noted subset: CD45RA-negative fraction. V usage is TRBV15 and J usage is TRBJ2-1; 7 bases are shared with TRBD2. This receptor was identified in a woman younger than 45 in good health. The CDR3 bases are TGTGCCACCAGCAGAAGGCGCAGCGGGATTACCTACAATGAGCAGTTCTTC. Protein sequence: CATSRRRSGITYNEQFF.